This TCR beta chain was recovered during a study of metastatic and nonmetastatic thyroid tumors. Study-level background: Repertoires from blood and tumor or nodule tissue of malignant and benign thyroid patients were compared. Overall study findings and caveats: A significant increase in TCR beta diversity was reportedly seen in malignant thyroid tumors relative to benign nodules, in blood and tumor.

Germline-derived CDR1 and CDR2 are GTSNPN and SVGIG (reference sequence). The CDR3 is 16 residues long. After removal of 1 base from V and 2 bases from J, the junction contained 6 bases not matched to a gene. In the study's own analysis: Differences in CDR3 between clinicopathological groups were drawn on to build a classifier intended to discriminate distant-metastatic papillary thyroid cancer patients. TCRdb reanalyzed the PCR reads via MiXCR. The V and J calls reflect TCRdb's pipeline rather than the authors' work. This table has about 2,100 clones, around 39% appearing once. Not a single patient had been given any form of treatment at any point before undergoing thyroid surgery. About this clone: What it recognizes is unknown.

Sequencing was done on a sample of adjacent normal tissue. This sequence originates from a female donor with papillary thyroid cancer or a benign thyroid nodule (not recorded which). Some clones in this sample may be carry-over from other donors' samples. The chain combines TRBV30 with TRBJ1-5; 9 nucleotides align to TRBD1. CDR3 protein: CAWSAYRGQGNQPQHF. Written as DNA, the CDR3 is TGTGCCTGGAGTGCCTACAGGGGGCAAGGCAATCAGCCCCAGCATTTT. Looking up the rest from reference TRBV30 and TRBJ1-5 gives the full variable domain: SQTIHQWPATLVQPVGSPLSLECTVEGTSNPNLYWYRQAAGRGLQLLFYSVGIGQISSEVPQNLSASRPQDRQFILSSKKLLLSDSGFYLCAWSAYRGQGNQPQHFGDGTRLSIL.